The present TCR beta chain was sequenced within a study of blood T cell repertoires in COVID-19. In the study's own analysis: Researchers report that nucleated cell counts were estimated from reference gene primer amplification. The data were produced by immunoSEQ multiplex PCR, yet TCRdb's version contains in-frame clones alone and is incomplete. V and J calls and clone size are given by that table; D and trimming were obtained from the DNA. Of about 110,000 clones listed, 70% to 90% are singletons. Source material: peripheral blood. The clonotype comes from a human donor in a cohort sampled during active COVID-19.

The CDR3 region is CASSEGDRGAFRAFF. DNA of the CDR3: TGTGCCAGCAGTGAAGGGGACAGGGGAGCTTTTCGGGCTTTCTTT. The chain links TRBV6-1 to TRBJ1-1; 10 nucleotides agree with TRBD1. The germline V gene has CDR1 MNHNS and CDR2 SASEGT. Trimming at V came to 1 base and at J to 11 bases, leaving 10 bases not matched to a gene. This CDR3 region has 15 residues.